The next 26 T cell receptor beta chains were all read from a single sample in a study of shared clonotypes between healthy human individuals. The protocol was immunoSEQ multiplex PCR, while the TCRdb copy is restricted to in-frame clones and leaves out a portion. The sample lists 2 million to 2.5 million clones, approximately 95% occurring once. The specimen sequenced was naive CD4+ T cells from PBMCs. Regarding subset: CD45RA+ positively selected. The source of these receptors is a man younger than 30 in good health. Some clones in this sample may be carry-over from other donors' samples.

The chain joins TRBV6-6 to TRBJ2-7; TRBD1 agrees at 8 bases. CDR1 is MNHNY, CDR2 SVGAGI, per germline (reference sequence). The CDR3 sequence is 15 residues long. V was pared by 5 bases and J by 5 bases, with 11 bases of the junction left unmatched. This chain's CDR3 is CASSDLGQGVDEQYF. The DNA for the CDR3 is TGTGCCAGCAGTGACCTAGGACAGGGAGTGGACGAGCAGTACTTC.

This chain joins TRBV5-5 and TRBJ2-7; D is unresolved. V lost 1 base, J lost 4 bases, and 9 bases lay in between. The germline V gene encodes CDR1 SGHKS and CDR2 YYEKEE (reference sequence). The CDR3 consists of 13 residues. The CDR3 nucleotides are TGTGCCAGCAGCTTGAAGTTGAATTACGAGCAGTACTTC. It encodes CASSLKLNYEQYF. The variable domain in full, with the rest retrieved from reference TRBV5-5 and TRBJ2-7, is DAGVTQSPTHLIKTRGQQVTLRCSPISGHKSVSWYQQVLGQGPQFIFQYYEKEERGRGNFPDRFSARQFPNYSSELNVNALLLGDSALYLCASSLKLNYEQYFGPGTRLTVT.

This clone has a handful of counts. This sample includes further DNA sequences coding for the same CDR3. The chain recombines TRBV29-1 with TRBJ2-2; D gene ambiguous. Germline-derived CDR1 and CDR2 are SQVTM and ANQGSEA. V was cut by 4 bases and J by 2 bases, with 2 bases left in between. The CDR3 has 11 amino acids. DNA of the CDR3: TGCAGCGTTGCAAACACCGGGGAGCTGTTTTTT. Its translation is CSVANTGELFF.

V and J are TRBV15 and TRBJ2-1; D possibly uses TRBD1 or TRBD2 (5 bases each). V gave up 0 bases and J gave up 8 bases, with 14 bases separating them. There are 15 residues in the CDR3. Germline lookup yields CDR1 LNHNV and CDR2 YYDKDF (reference sequence). CDR3 DNA: TGTGCCACCAGCAGAGATCGGGGCGAGGGATATGAGCAGTTCTTC. Its protein product is CATSRDRGEGYEQFF.

The J gene is TRBJ2-5, the V gene TRBV19; 9 nucleotides agree with TRBD1. V dropped 2 bases and J dropped 5; count of bases not matched to a gene: 9. Germline CDR1 and CDR2: LNHDA and SQIVND (reference sequence). This CDR3 has 16 residues. The CDR3 region is CASSISGGTGKETQYF. CDR3 DNA: TGTGCCAGTAGTATAAGTGGGGGGACAGGGAAGGAGACCCAGTACTTC.

With respect to this clone: At the DNA level, this CDR3 is encoded by other sequences in the same sample as well. The gene calls are TRBV11-2 and TRBJ1-2; D ambiguous. Deletions cut 1 base from V and 6 bases from J, with 3 bases between. CDR3 length: 11 amino acids. Germline CDR1 and CDR2: SGHAT and FQNNGV. CDR3 sequence (DNA): TGTGCCAGCAGCTTAGCGGATGGCTACACCTTC. As protein: CASSLADGYTF.

This chain links TRBV5-1 with TRBJ2-7, with 8 nucleotides matching TRBD2. Germline loops: CDR1 SGHRS, CDR2 YFSETQ. The CDR3 has 16 amino acids. Germline trimming cut 4 bases from V and 5 bases from J; bases unmatched to any gene: 14. This CDR3 reads CASSPPGGTYGHEQYF. CDR3 DNA: TGCGCCAGCAGCCCCCCGGGGGGGACCTACGGCCACGAGCAGTACTTC. Full variable domain (missing parts from reference TRBV5-1 and TRBJ2-7): KAGVTQTPRYLIKTRGQQVTLSCSPISGHRSVSWYQQTPGQGLQFLFEYFSETQRNKGNFPGRFSGRQFSNSRSEMNVSTLELGDSALYLCASSPPGGTYGHEQYFGPGTRLTVT.

In this sample, this clone turned up a few times. This rearrangement joins TRBV2 to TRBJ2-7; D not certain. The V gene's germline CDR1 is SNHLY and CDR2 FYNNEI. CDR3 size: 11 residues. V was pared by 7 bases and J by 3 bases, with 7 bases between. The CDR3 sequence: CASTVGYEQYF. The CDR3 DNA sequence: TGTGCCAGCACGGTCGGCTACGAGCAGTACTTC.

The chain employs TRBV2 and TRBJ2-1, with 13 bases identical to TRBD2. Germline V lookup: CDR1 SNHLY, CDR2 FYNNEI. V trimming: 5 bases; J trimming: 6 bases; junction bases outside the gene matches: 7. The CDR3 length is 16 residues. DNA for the CDR3: TGTGCCAGCAGTCGGACTAGCGGGAGTCGGGGCAATGAGCAGTTCTTC. It encodes CASSRTSGSRGNEQFF.

The chain combines TRBV5-6 with TRBJ1-1, with 7 bases that match TRBD1. The ends lost 3 bases at V and 6 bases at J; junction bases unmatched: 11. The CDR3 covers 15 residues. CDR1 SGHDT and CDR2 YYEEEE come from the germline V gene. CDR3 protein: CASSSVDTGDSEAFF. CDR3 nucleotides: TGTGCCAGCAGCTCCGTCGATACAGGGGATTCTGAAGCTTTCTTT.

This chain links TRBV7-2 with TRBJ1-5; D possibly corresponds to TRBD1 (5 bases). Germline V gene sequence: CDR1 SGHTA, CDR2 FQGNSA. This CDR3 has 14 residues. V lost 3 bases, J lost 3 bases, and 9 bases lay in between. The CDR3 DNA is TGTGCCAGCAGCTTCGTACAGGTCAATCAGCCCCAGCATTTT. Translation gives CASSFVQVNQPQHF.

The J gene is TRBJ2-7, the V gene TRBV27; TRBD1 agrees at 7 bases. Germline values: CDR1 MNHEY, CDR2 SMNVEV (reference sequence). V lost 2 bases and J lost 0; bases outside the gene matches: 4. The CDR3 is 15 amino acids. This chain's CDR3 is CASSLGTGVSYEQYF. The CDR3 DNA follows: TGTGCCAGCAGTTTAGGTACAGGGGTCTCCTACGAGCAGTACTTC.

The V and J genes are TRBV7-2 and TRBJ2-7; 9 nucleotides agree with TRBD1. The V gene end was trimmed by 5 bases and the J gene end by 3 bases; junction bases not matched to a gene: 17. CDR3 length: 18 amino acids. The germline V gene has CDR1 SGHTA and CDR2 FQGNSA. This CDR3 reads CASSLRSGFGTGIYEQYF. For the CDR3, the DNA is TGTGCCAGCAGCCTGCGCTCCGGGTTCGGGACAGGGATCTACGAGCAGTACTTC.

The CDR3 sequence is CASSRQGARADTQYF. DNA for the CDR3: TGTGCCAGCAGCCGACAGGGGGCGCGCGCAGATACGCAGTATTTT. This chain joins TRBV6-5 and TRBJ2-3; 10 bases are a match to TRBD1. V was pared by 6 bases and J by 4 bases, with 7 bases of the junction left unmatched. The germline V gene has CDR1 MNHEY and CDR2 SVGAGI. The CDR3 covers 15 residues.

This chain uses TRBV23-1 with TRBJ1-2; the match to TRBD1 covers 8 bases. TRBV23-1 is marked as an open reading frame, function uncertain. Trimming removed 9 bases from V and 8 bases from J; junction bases left unmatched: 8. The CDR3 covers 12 residues. Here the CDR3 reads CASPGQGQGYTF. The DNA for the CDR3 is TGCGCCAGTCCTGGACAGGGCCAGGGCTACACCTTC.

The CDR3 protein is CASSNFGGDLHEQYF. CDR3 coding DNA: TGTGCCAGCTCCAACTTTGGCGGGGACCTCCACGAGCAGTACTTC. V usage is TRBV18 and J usage is TRBJ2-7; maybe TRBD2 (6 bases). There are 15 residues in the CDR3. CDR1 KGHSH and CDR2 LQKENI come from the germline V gene. The V and J ends lost 6 bases and 5 bases respectively, with 20 bases between them.

The rearrangement links TRBV4-2 to TRBJ2-7; the D gene is possibly TRBD2 (5 bases). V dropped 3 bases and J dropped 10 bases, with 22 bases sitting between them. The CDR3 runs to 15 residues. CDR1 is LGHNA and CDR2 is YNFKEQ in the germline V gene. The CDR3 DNA reads TGTGCCAGCAGCCATCCGAGGGCGGAAAACGTGGATCAGTACTTC. Translation gives CASSHPRAENVDQYF.

V and J are TRBV10-3 and TRBJ1-1, with no clear D. Looked up from germline, CDR1 is ENHRY and CDR2 is SYGVKD. The CDR3 totals 14 residues. V was trimmed by 7 bases and J by 0 bases, leaving 12 bases between them. The CDR3: CAITMNRVNTEAFF. CDR3 sequence (DNA): TGTGCCATCACTATGAACAGAGTGAACACTGAAGCTTTCTTT.

The rearrangement links TRBV6-6 to TRBJ2-1, with D possibly TRBD2 on 6 matching bases. The germline V gene has CDR1 MNHNY and CDR2 SVGAGI (reference sequence). This CDR3 is 13 amino acids long. V gave up 5 bases and J gave up 13 bases, with 18 bases separating them. The CDR3 spells CASSHTGALIQFF. The CDR3 DNA is TGTGCCAGCAGTCATACGGGAGCCCTGATTCAGTTCTTC.

The genes are TRBV4-1 and TRBJ2-3; TRBD2 matches at 10 bases. The J segment lost 4 bases and the V segment lost 8 bases, leaving 9 bases of the junction unmatched. Per the germline V gene, CDR1 is MGHRA and CDR2 is YSYEKL. This CDR3 has 15 residues. The CDR3 DNA follows: TGCGCCAGCGCTAGCGGGAGTGGGGGAGCAGATACGCAGTATTTT. Translated, it gives CASASGSGGADTQYF.

Concerning this clone itself: This sample also contains other DNA sequences that code for the same CDR3. This chain connects TRBV6-1 to TRBJ1-2; 7 nucleotides align to TRBD1. The CDR3 contains 14 residues. CDR1 is MNHNS and CDR2 is SASEGT in the germline V gene. V trimming: 4 bases; J trimming: 2 bases; junction bases outside the gene matches: 4. As DNA, the CDR3 is TGTGCCAGCAGTGGCCAGACAGGGAACTATGGCTACACCTTC. Its protein product is CASSGQTGNYGYTF.

The chain links TRBV5-1 to TRBJ2-3; TRBD1 aligns across 8 bases. CDR1 is SGHRS, CDR2 YFSETQ, per germline. The V gene end was trimmed by 4 bases and the J gene end by 6 bases; junction bases not matched to a gene: 10. The CDR3 is 15 amino acids. The CDR3, as DNA: TGCGCCAGCAGCCTAACCGGGACAGGATCGGATACGCAGTATTTT. It translates to CASSLTGTGSDTQYF.

A remark on this clone: Within the sample, other DNA sequences also encode this same CDR3. This sequence joins TRBV5-8 and TRBJ2-1; D uncertain. The CDR3 length is 15 residues. Trimming pared 2 bases from V and 1 base from J, leaving 10 bases between. Germline V gene lookup returns CDR1 SGHTS and CDR2 YDEGEE. DNA for the CDR3: TGTGCCAGCAGCTTACGCGGCGGTTCCTACAATGAGCAGTTCTTC. This translates into CASSLRGGSYNEQFF.

CDR3 DNA: TGTGCCAGCAGAGAGACAGGGCTCTTAGAGCAGTACTTC. Its translation: CASRETGLLEQYF. The V gene is TRBV28, the J gene TRBJ2-7; 7 bases are shared with TRBD1. The ends lost 6 bases at V and 7 bases at J; junction bases unmatched: 9. The CDR3 is 13 amino acids. Germline V CDR1 and CDR2: MDHEN, SYDVKM.

This chain links TRBV2 with TRBJ1-1; the D is unclear. From germline, CDR1 is SNHLY and CDR2 FYNNEI. Trimming took off 8 bases at V and 1 base at J, with 11 bases between the two ends. This CDR3 spans 13 amino acids. CDR3 loop: CASCSLPNTEAFF. The CDR3 DNA follows: TGTGCCAGCTGTAGTCTCCCGAACACTGAAGCTTTCTTT.

The chain uses TRBV25-1 and TRBJ1-1; D is possibly TRBD1 (5 bases). This CDR3 has 14 amino acids. Trimming cost V 3 bases and J 3 bases, with 11 bases left between them. Per germline, CDR1 MGHDK and CDR2 SYGVNS. The CDR3 DNA reads TGTGCCAGCAGTGATTGGGGGTTGGACACTGAAGCTTTCTTT. Its protein product is CASSDWGLDTEAFF.